A selection of T cell receptor beta chains follows, all from one sample in a study of CD8 T cells in ankylosing spondylitis. TCRdb re-called the 5' RACE reads with MiXCR, one entry per CDR3 protein. Of about 240,000 distinct CDR3 sequences listed, roughly 10% are singletons. The sample taken for sequencing was blood, either unsorted or a sorted T cell fraction (not recorded which). These TCRs come from a male donor with ankylosing spondylitis or in good health (not recorded which). CDR3s include the opening cysteine and the closing phenylalanine or tryptophan. Only some rows state a clone size, as once, few, many or a class for expanded clones.

J gene: TRBJ2-5
V gene: TRBV2
clone size: many
CDR3 protein: CASRERQFSQETQYF

J gene: TRBJ1-6
V gene: TRBV11-2
clone size: many
CDR3 protein: CASSLLGTGHSPLHF

J gene: TRBJ2-1
V gene: TRBV24-1
clone size: many
CDR3 protein: CATSRLAGGDEQFF

J gene: TRBJ2-1
V gene: TRBV3-1
clone size: many
CDR3 protein: CASSPMASYNEQFF

J gene: TRBJ2-1
V gene: TRBV7-2
clone size: many
CDR3 protein: CASSIDPTAPVF

J gene: TRBJ2-6
V gene: TRBV9
clone size: many
CDR3 protein: CASSVATGPISSGANVLTF

J gene: TRBJ2-3
V gene: TRBV20-1
clone size: few
CDR3 protein: CSAVTSGGHNTQYF

J gene: TRBJ2-2
V gene: TRBV10-2
clone size: many
CDR3 protein: CASSELAANTGELFF

J gene: TRBJ2-1
V gene: TRBV4-1
clone size: many
CDR3 protein: CASSQAGTSVGEQFF

J gene: TRBJ1-1
V gene: TRBV10-3
clone size: many
CDR3 protein: CAISEWAGTEAFF

J gene: TRBJ1-1
V gene: TRBV29-1
clone size: many
CDR3 protein: CSVRAGDTEAFF

J gene: TRBJ1-2
V gene: TRBV27
clone size: many
CDR3 protein: CASSLYAGGPGVNYGYTF

J gene: TRBJ2-2
V gene: TRBV4-2
clone size: many
CDR3 protein: CASSQAVGEGAGELFF

J gene: TRBJ2-3
V gene: TRBV20-1
clone size: .
CDR3 protein: CSARDKGRNTQYF

J gene: TRBJ1-1
V gene: TRBV20-1
clone size: many
CDR3 protein: CSAGTPAFF

J gene: TRBJ2-5
V gene: TRBV7-2
clone size: few
CDR3 protein: CASSPSGGRRETQYF

J gene: TRBJ2-7
V gene: TRBV5-5
clone size: many
CDR3 protein: CASSSLEGGYRYEQYF

J gene: TRBJ1-4
V gene: TRBV5-1
clone size: few
CDR3 protein: CASSPFLSEQDEKLFF

J gene: TRBJ2-7
V gene: TRBV10-3
clone size: few
CDR3 protein: CAISELDRGSKNEQYF

J gene: TRBJ2-3
V gene: TRBV7-6
clone size: many
CDR3 protein: CASSWDERDRADTQYF

J gene: TRBJ2-2
V gene: TRBV7-3
clone size: .
CDR3 protein: CASSSGLGNTGELFF

J gene: TRBJ1-1
V gene: TRBV7-8
clone size: many
CDR3 protein: CASSPWTGTYTEAFF

J gene: TRBJ2-3
V gene: TRBV5-1
clone size: many
CDR3 protein: CASSLAGLRGGDTQYF

J gene: TRBJ1-2
V gene: TRBV5-1
clone size: many
CDR3 protein: CASSASNYGYTF

J gene: TRBJ2-1
V gene: TRBV20-1
clone size: many
CDR3 protein: CSATQGTTYNEQFF

J gene: TRBJ2-7
V gene: TRBV27
clone size: many
CDR3 protein: CASSQFSDSYEQYF

J gene: TRBJ2-1
V gene: TRBV4-2
clone size: many
CDR3 protein: CASSRTGGYNEQFF

J gene: TRBJ2-3
V gene: TRBV7-8
clone size: many
CDR3 protein: CASSLGGTLDTQYF

J gene: TRBJ2-3
V gene: TRBV4-1
clone size: many
CDR3 protein: CASSQYRDSTDTQYF

J gene: TRBJ2-7
V gene: TRBV6-1
clone size: .
CDR3 protein: CASRADSYEQYF

J gene: TRBJ2-7
V gene: TRBV5-1
clone size: many
CDR3 protein: CASSATGYHEQYF